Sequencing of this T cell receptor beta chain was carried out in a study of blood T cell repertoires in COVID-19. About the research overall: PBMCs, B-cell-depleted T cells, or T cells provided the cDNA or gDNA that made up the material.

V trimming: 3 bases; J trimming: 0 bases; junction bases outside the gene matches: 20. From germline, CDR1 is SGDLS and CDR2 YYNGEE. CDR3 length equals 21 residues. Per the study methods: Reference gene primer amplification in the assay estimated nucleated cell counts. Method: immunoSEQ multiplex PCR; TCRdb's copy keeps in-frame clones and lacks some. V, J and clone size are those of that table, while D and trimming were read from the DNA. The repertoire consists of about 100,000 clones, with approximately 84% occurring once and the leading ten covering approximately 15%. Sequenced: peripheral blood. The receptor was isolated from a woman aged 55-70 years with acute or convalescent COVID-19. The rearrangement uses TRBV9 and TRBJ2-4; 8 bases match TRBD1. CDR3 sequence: CASSAWNPGQEWQVAKNIQYF. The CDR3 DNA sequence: TGTGCCAGCAGCGCCTGGAACCCGGGACAGGAGTGGCAAGTAGCCAAAAACATTCAGTACTTC.